The 9 T cell receptor beta chains in this list originate from one sample, sequenced in a study of CD8 T cells in ankylosing spondylitis. TCRdb redid the calling of the 5' RACE reads with MiXCR, one entry per CDR3 protein. The profile shows under 450,000 distinct CDR3 sequences, roughly 20% of them singletons. The sequencing sample was made of blood, either unsorted or a sorted T cell fraction (not recorded which). The receptors here all came from a male donor with ankylosing spondylitis or in good health (not recorded which).

This chain connects TRBV6-1 to TRBJ2-7; a possible D gene is TRBD2 (6 bases). From germline, CDR1 is MNHNS and CDR2 SASEGT. Trimming took 5 bases from V and 6 from J, leaving 20 bases between them. This CDR3 has 15 residues. The CDR3 nucleotides are TGTGCCAGCAGTAATGCCGGGACGGGGGATACCGAGCAGTACTTC. Translating it yields CASSNAGTGDTEQYF.

V is TRBV20-1 and J is TRBJ2-7; D may match TRBD1 or TRBD2 (5 bases each). Trimming pared 3 bases from V and 2 bases from J, leaving 14 bases between. This CDR3 has 14 amino acids. Germline lookup yields CDR1 DFQATT and CDR2 SNEGSKA (reference sequence). The DNA for the CDR3 is TGCAGTGCTAGGGACCGGGGCTTAACCTACGAGCAGTACTTC. Residues: CSARDRGLTYEQYF.

This clonotype was detected a few times. V usage is TRBV4-2 and J usage is TRBJ1-1; D gene uncertain. V was cut by 2 bases and J by 0 bases, with 10 bases left in between. Germline CDR1 LGHNA, CDR2 YNFKEQ. This CDR3 contains 15 residues. CDR3 residues: CASSQLVEMNTEAFF. The CDR3 DNA reads TGTGCCAGCAGCCAATTAGTCGAGATGAACACTGAAGCTTTCTTT.

V gene TRBV27 combines with J gene TRBJ2-7; tentative D call: TRBD1 (5 bases). Trimming shortened V by 2 bases and J by 2 bases, and 13 bases separated the two germline ends. This CDR3 spans 15 amino acids. Germline-derived CDR1 and CDR2 are MNHEY and SMNVEV (reference sequence). The CDR3 DNA reads TGTGCCAGCAGTTTAGGGGCCCCGCAGGCCTACGAGCAGTACTTC. This encodes CASSLGAPQAYEQYF.

This clonotype was seen only a few times. CDR3 DNA: TGTGCCAGCAGGGAAGCAGGGGACAGCAAAGCTAACTATGGCTACACCTTC. It yields the protein CASREAGDSKANYGYTF. The chain couples TRBV7-9 to TRBJ1-2, with 7 bases lining up with TRBD1. V was clipped by 6 bases and J by 0 bases; unmatched bases: 13. The CDR3 length is 17 residues. Germline V gives CDR1 SEHNR, CDR2 FQNEAQ (reference sequence).

This clonotype showed up just a few times. V usage is TRBV3-1 and J usage is TRBJ2-3; D is possibly TRBD1 (6 bases). Germline CDR1 and CDR2: LGHDT and YNNKEL (reference sequence). CDR3 length: 13 residues. V dropped 5 bases and J dropped 5 bases, with 11 bases sitting between them. The CDR3 loop is CASSYRRGDTQYF. The CDR3 bases are TGTGCCAGCAGCTACCGCAGGGGAGATACGCAGTATTTT.

This clonotype was picked up a small number of times. The CDR3 reads CDTPRDIRYGDTQYF. The CDR3, as DNA: TGTGATACCCCCCGGGACATACGGTATGGAGATACGCAGTATTTT. The rearrangement uses TRBV10-3 and TRBJ2-3; tentatively, D is TRBD1 (6 bases). Germline V gene sequence: CDR1 ENHRY, CDR2 SYGVKD. The CDR3 has 15 residues.

The chain is built from TRBV9 and TRBJ2-1; no reliable D call. The length of the CDR3 is 12 residues. V was pared by 6 bases and J by 2 bases, with 6 bases between. CDR1 SGDLS and CDR2 YYNGEE come from the germline V gene. CDR3 nucleotides: TGTGCCAGCATGGGGACCTACAATGAGCAGTTCTTC. Translation gives CASMGTYNEQFF.

This clonotype has just a few counts. The chain has TRBV12-3 or TRBV12-4 and TRBJ2-2; D call uncertain. V lost 4 bases and J 2 bases, leaving 17 bases between the germline ends. This CDR3 spans 17 amino acids. The CDR3, as DNA: TGTGCCAGCAGTTCCTCGGGTGGGGATTTTAACACCGGGGAGCTGTTTTTT. Translating gives CASSSSGGDFNTGELFF.